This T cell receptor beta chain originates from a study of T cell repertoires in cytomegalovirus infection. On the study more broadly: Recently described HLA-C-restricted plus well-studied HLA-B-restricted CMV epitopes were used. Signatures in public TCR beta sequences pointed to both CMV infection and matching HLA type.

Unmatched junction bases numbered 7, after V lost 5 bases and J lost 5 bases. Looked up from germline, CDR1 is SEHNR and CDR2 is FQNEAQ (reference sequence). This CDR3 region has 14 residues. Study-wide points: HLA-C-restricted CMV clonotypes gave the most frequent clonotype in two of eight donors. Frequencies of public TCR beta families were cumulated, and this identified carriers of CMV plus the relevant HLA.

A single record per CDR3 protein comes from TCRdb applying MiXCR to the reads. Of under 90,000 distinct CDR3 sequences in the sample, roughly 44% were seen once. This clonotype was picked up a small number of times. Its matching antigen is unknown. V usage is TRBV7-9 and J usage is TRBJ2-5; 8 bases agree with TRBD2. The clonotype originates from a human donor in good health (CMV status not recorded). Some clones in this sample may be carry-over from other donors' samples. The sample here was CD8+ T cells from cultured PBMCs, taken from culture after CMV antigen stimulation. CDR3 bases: TGTGCCAGCAGCCGTCTAGCGGGTTCCGAGACCCAGTACTTC. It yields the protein CASSRLAGSETQYF.